This T cell receptor (beta chain) was sequenced during a study of cytomegalovirus exposure and HLA in healthy donors. Findings and limits, study-wide: Immune exposure information available was restricted to CMV serostatus. Most TCR beta V segments were productive about 90% or about 30% of the time in an earlier analysis.

Primers: 60 Vbeta forward and 13 Jbeta reverse. The repertoire was sequenced with immunoSEQ multiplex PCR; TCRdb's copy has only in-frame clones and lacks some. Among 150,000 to 200,000 clones listed, 65% to 85% were seen once. A note on this clone: The target antigen is unknown.

CDR1 and CDR2 from the germline V gene are SGHRS and YFSETQ. The CDR3 consists of 15 residues. Trimming removed 6 bases at V and 8 bases at J, with 21 bases between. Sequencing was carried out using PBMCs. The receptor was derived from a woman aged 50 to 60 in good health and CMV-seropositive. The V and J genes are TRBV5-1 and TRBJ2-1, with a possible D match to TRBD2 (8 bases). CDR3 coding DNA: TGCGCCAGCACCGGGAGGGGTCAGGGGGTGTATGAGCAGTTCTTC. Translation: CASTGRGQGVYEQFF.